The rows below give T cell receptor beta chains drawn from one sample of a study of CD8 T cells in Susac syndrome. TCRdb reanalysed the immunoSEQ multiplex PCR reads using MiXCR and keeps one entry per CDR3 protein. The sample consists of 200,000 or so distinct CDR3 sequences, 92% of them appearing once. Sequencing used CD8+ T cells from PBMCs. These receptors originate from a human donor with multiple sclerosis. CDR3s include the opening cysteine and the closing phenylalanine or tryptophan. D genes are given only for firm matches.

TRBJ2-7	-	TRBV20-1	CSASLPSHEQYF
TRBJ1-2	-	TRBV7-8	CASSLVGTGGLNYGYTF
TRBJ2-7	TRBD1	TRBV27	CASRAEGQGAYEQYF
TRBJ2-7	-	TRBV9	CASSVATGYEQYF
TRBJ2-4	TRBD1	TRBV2	CASSEQGQTKNIQYF
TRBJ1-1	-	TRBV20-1	CTSDSLNTEAFF
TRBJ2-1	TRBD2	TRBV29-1	CSVGTSGTYNEQFF
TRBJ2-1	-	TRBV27	CASRPKLLLWDNEQFF
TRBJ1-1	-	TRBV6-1	CASSELRRETEAFF
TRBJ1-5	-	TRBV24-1	CATSDPAVRPQHF
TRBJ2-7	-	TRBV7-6	CASSLSGIYEQYF
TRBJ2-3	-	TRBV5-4	CASSLGGLGGGGLTDTQYF
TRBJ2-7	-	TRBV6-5	CASSYAQGWYEQYF
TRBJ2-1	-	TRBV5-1	CASSLVSWTETNEQFF
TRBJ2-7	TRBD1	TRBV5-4	CASSLYGQGAYSSYEQYF
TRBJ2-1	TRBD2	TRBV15	CATSRDPLAGYYNEQFF
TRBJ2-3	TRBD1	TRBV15	CATSREPGGRSTDTQYF
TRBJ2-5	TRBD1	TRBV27	CASSLAQGAGETQYF
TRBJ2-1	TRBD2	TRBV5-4	CASRPQAGGTYNEQFF
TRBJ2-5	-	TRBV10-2	CASSEGQGWETQYF
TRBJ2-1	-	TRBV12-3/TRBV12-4	CASSSPGLARGNSSYNEQFF
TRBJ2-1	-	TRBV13	CASSARSRISSYNEQFF
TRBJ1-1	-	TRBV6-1	CASSNTGGPRNTEAFF
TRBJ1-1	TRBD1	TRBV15	CATSREGAGPFEAFF
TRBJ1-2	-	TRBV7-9	CASSFDTGGGYGYTF
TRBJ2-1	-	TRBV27	CASSPNSAGSGEQFF
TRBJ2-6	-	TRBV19	CASSMDGYSGANVLTF
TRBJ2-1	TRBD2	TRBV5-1	CASRPTSGYNEQFF
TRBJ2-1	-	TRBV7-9	CASASPPEQFF
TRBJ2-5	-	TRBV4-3	CASSQGTAEETQYF
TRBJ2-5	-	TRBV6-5	CASSYGLQETQYF
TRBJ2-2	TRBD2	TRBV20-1	CSARGTSTGELFF
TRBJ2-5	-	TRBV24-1	CATSDRAQETQYF
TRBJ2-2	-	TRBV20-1	CSARSGLMGGELFF
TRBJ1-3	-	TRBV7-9	CASSLAVVSLNTIYF
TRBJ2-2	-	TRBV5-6	CASSPGVNTGELFF
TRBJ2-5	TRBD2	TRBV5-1	CASSVEASGGEETQYF
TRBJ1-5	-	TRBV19	CASSIWTEPSQPQHF
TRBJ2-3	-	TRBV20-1	CSASEGGSWFDTQYF
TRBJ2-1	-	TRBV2	CASSEGRGVNEQFF
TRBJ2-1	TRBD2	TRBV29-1	CSVGLADYNEQFF
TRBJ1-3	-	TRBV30	CAWTLGGGSGNTIYF
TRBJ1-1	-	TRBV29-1	CSVAVMGTEAFF
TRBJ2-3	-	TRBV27	CASSSLIADSTDTQYF
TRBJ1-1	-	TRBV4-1	CASSQVSGESSTEAFF
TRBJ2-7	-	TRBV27	CASHRRAGDYEQYF
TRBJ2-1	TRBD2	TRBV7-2	CASSSHSGSRNEQFF
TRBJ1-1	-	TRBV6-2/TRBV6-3	CASSYGLSTEAFF
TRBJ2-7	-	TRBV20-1	CSASGGYEQYF
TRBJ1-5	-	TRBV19	CASAPLGSNQPQHF
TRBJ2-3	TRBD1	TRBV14	CASSPRGTDTQYF
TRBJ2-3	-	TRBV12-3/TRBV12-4	CASSSPVAHDTQYF
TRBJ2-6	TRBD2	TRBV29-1	CSATLAGDNVLTF
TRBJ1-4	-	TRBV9	CASSPTTNEKLFF
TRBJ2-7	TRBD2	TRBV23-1	CASSQIRPAAGGKDEQYF